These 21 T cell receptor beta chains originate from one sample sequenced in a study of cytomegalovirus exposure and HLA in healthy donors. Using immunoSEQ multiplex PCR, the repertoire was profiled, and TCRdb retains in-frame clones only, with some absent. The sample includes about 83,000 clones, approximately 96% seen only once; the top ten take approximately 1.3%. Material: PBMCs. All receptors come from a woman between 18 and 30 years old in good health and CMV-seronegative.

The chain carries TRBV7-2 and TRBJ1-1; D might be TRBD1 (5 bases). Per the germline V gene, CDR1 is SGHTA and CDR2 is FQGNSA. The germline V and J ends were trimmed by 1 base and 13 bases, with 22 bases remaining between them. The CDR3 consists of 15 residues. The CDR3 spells CASSLEIRGGGKGFF. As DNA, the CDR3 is TGTGCCAGCAGCTTAGAGATACGGGGGGGAGGGAAGGGTTTCTTT.

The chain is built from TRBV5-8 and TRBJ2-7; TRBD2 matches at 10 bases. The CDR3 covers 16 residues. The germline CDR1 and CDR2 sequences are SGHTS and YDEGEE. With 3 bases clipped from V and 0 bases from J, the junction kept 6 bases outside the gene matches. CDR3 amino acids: CASSWTSGQSSYEQYF. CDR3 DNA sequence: TGTGCCAGCAGCTGGACTAGCGGCCAAAGCTCCTACGAGCAGTACTTC.

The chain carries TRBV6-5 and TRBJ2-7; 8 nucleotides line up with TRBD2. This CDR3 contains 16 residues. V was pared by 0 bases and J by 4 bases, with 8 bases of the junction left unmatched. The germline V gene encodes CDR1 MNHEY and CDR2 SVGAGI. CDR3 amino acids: CASSYSPGTSRYEQYF. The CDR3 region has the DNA TGTGCCAGCAGTTACTCCCCCGGGACTAGTCGGTACGAGCAGTACTTC.

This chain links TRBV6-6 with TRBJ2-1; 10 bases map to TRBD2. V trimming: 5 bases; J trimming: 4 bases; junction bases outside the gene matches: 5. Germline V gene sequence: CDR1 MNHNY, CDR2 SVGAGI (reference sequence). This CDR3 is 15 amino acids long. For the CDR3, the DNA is TGTGCCAGCAGTGACGGACTAGCGGATTACAATGAGCAGTTCTTC. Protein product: CASSDGLADYNEQFF.

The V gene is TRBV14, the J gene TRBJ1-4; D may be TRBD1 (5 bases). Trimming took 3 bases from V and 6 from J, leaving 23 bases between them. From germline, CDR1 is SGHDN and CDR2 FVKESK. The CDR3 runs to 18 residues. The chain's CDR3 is CASSQSFSSGLLDEKLFF. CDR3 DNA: TGTGCCAGCAGCCAGAGTTTTTCGTCAGGGTTGTTGGATGAAAAACTGTTTTTT.

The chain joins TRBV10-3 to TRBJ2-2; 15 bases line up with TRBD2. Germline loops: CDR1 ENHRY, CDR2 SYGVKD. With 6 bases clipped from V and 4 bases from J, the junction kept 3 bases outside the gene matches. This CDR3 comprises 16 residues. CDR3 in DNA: TGTGCCATCAGAGGACTAGCGGGAGGGCTCACCGGGGAGCTGTTTTTT. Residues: CAIRGLAGGLTGELFF.

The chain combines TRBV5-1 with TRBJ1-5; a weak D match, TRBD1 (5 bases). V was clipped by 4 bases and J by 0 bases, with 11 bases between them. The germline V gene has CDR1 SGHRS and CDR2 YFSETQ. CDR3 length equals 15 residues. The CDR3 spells CASSPWGDSNQPQHF. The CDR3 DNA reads TGCGCCAGCAGCCCCTGGGGGGATAGCAATCAGCCCCAGCATTTT.

The CDR3 here is CASSLLGEEEAFF. The CDR3 nucleotides read TGTGCCAGCAGCTTATTGGGGGAGGAGGAAGCTTTCTTT. The V gene is TRBV13, the J gene TRBJ1-1; possibly TRBD1 for D (5 bases). CDR3 length equals 13 residues. V was pared by 2 bases and J by 8 bases, with 12 bases between. Germline values: CDR1 PRHDT, CDR2 FYEKMQ (reference sequence).

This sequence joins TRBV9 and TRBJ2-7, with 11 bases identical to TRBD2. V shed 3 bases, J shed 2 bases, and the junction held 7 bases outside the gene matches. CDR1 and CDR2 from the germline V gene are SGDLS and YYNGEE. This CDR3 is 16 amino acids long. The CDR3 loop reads CASSDGLAGGPYEQYF. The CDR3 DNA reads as TGTGCCAGCAGCGACGGTCTAGCGGGAGGTCCCTACGAGCAGTACTTC.

The CDR3 sequence: CAWSSTDNQPQHF. In nucleotides, the CDR3 is TGTGCCTGGAGTTCGACAGACAATCAGCCCCAGCATTTT. V is TRBV30 and J is TRBJ1-5; perhaps TRBD1 as D (5 bases). Per the germline V gene, CDR1 is GTSNPN and CDR2 is SVGIG (reference sequence). CDR3 length equals 13 residues. V was pared by 2 bases and J by 3 bases, with 8 bases between.

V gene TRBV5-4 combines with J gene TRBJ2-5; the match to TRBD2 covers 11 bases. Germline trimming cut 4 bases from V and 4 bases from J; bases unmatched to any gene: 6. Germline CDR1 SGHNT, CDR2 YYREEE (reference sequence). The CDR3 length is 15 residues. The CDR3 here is CASSKLAGDLETQYF. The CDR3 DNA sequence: TGTGCCAGCAGCAAACTAGCGGGAGATTTAGAGACCCAGTACTTC.

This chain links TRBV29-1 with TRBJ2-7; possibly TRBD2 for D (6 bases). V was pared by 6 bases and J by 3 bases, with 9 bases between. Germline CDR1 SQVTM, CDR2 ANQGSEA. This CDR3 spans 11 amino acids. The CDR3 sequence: CSVRGLYEQYF. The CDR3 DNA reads TGCAGCGTCCGGGGACTCTACGAGCAGTACTTC.

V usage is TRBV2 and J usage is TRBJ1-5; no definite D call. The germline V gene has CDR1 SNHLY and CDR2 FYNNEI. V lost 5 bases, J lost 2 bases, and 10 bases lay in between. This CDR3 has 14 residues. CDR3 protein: CASSWIGGNQPQHF. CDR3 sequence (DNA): TGTGCCAGCAGTTGGATAGGAGGCAATCAGCCCCAGCATTTT.

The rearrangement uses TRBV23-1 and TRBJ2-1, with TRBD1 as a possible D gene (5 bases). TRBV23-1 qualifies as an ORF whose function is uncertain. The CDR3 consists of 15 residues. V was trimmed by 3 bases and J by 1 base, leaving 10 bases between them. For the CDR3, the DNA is TGCGCCAGCAGTCATCGGCCAGGGTCCTACAATGAGCAGTTCTTC. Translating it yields CASSHRPGSYNEQFF.

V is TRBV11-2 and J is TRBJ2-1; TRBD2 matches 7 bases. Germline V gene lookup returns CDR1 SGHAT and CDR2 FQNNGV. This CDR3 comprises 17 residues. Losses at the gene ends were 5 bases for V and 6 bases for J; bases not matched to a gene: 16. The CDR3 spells CASSRGGTRRGGNEQFF. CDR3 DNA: TGTGCCAGCAGCCGGGGCGGGACCCGTCGCGGGGGCAATGAGCAGTTCTTC.

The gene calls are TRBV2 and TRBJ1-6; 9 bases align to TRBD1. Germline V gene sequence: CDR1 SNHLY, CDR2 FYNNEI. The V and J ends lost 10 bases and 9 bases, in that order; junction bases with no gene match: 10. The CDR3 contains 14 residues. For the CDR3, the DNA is TGTGCCACGCGAGCGGGGACAGGGTCTTCACCCCTCCACTTT. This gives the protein CATRAGTGSSPLHF.

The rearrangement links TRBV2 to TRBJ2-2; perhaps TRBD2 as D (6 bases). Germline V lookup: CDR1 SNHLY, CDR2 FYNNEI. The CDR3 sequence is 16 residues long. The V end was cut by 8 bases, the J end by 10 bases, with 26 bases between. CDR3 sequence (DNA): TGTGCCAGCCCAAACCACTTAGCGGCCCCCGGCGAGGAGCTGTTTTTT. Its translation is CASPNHLAAPGEELFF.

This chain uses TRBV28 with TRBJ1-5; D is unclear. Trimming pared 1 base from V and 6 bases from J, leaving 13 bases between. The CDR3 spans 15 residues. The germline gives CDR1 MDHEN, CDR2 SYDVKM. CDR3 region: CASSLFIPSSQPQHF. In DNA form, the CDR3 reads TGTGCCAGCAGTTTATTTATCCCTTCGAGTCAGCCCCAGCATTTT.

The CDR3 bases are TGTGCCAGCAGCTATGCCGGGACAGGGTCAGCCTACGAGCAGTACTTC. This codes for CASSYAGTGSAYEQYF. The chain carries TRBV27 and TRBJ2-7; 9 nucleotides align to TRBD1. With V trimmed by 6 bases and J by 2 bases, 11 bases remained unmatched. This CDR3 is built from 16 residues. Germline V gene data show CDR1 as MNHEY and CDR2 as SMNVEV (reference sequence).

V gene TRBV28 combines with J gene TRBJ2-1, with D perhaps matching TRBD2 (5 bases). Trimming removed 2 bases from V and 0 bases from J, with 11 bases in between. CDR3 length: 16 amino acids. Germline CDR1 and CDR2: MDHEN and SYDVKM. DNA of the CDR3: TGTGCCAGCAGTTTAGAGGGTCCAGGCTCCTACAATGAGCAGTTCTTC. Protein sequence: CASSLEGPGSYNEQFF. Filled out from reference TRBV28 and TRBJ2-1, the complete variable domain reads DVKVTQSSRYLVKRTGEKVFLECVQDMDHENMFWYRQDPGLGLRLIYFSYDVKMKEKGDIPEGYSVSREKKERFSLILESASTNQTSMYLCASSLEGPGSYNEQFFGPGTRLTVL.

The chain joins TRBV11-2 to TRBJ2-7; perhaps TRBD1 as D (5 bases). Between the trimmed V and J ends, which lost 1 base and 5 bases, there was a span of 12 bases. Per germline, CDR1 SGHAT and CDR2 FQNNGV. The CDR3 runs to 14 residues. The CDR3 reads CASSLVLQGNEQYF. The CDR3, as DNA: TGTGCCAGCAGCTTAGTCCTCCAGGGAAACGAGCAGTACTTC.